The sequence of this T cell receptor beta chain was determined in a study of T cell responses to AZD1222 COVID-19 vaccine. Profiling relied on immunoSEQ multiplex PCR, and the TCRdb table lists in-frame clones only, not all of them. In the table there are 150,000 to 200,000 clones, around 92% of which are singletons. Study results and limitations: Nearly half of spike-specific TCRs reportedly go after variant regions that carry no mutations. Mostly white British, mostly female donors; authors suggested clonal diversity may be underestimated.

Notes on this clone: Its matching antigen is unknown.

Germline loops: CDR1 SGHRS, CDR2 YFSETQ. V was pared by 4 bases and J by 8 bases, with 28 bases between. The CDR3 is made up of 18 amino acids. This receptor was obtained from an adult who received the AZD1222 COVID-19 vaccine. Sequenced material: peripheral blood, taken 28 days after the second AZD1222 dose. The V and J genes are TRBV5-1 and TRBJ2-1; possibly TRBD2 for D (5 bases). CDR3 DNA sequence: TGCGCCAGCAGCGTTGGACGGACTTCAGCCGGTGTTAGGGATGAGCAGTTCTTC. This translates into CASSVGRTSAGVRDEQFF.